These T cell receptor beta chains were read from a single sample in a study of spatial heterogeneity in lung cancer. TCRdb redid the calling of the 5' RACE reads with MiXCR, one entry per CDR3 protein. The repertoire has some 120,000 distinct CDR3 sequences, over 9% of them found once; the top ten carry over 15%. Material: PBMCs, obtained at follow-up. Source of these receptors: a male donor with early-stage non-small cell lung cancer. The CDR3 runs from the conserved cysteine through the conserved F or W. Fields, in order: D gene, J gene, clone size, V gene, CDR3 protein, CDR3 DNA. A D gene is named only where the DNA matches it firmly. Expanded clones get a size class; other rows say once, few or many, or leave the size out.

D gene: NA; J gene: TRBJ1-2; clone size: NA; V gene: TRBV28; CDR3 protein: CASRTQGVDYGYTF; CDR3 DNA: TGTGCCAGCAGGACACAAGGGGTAGACTATGGCTACACCTTC
D gene: NA; J gene: TRBJ2-3; clone size: NA; V gene: TRBV18; CDR3 protein: CASSPSQNTQYF; CDR3 DNA: TGTGCCAGCTCACCAAGTCAGAATACGCAGTATTTT
D gene: TRBD2; J gene: TRBJ2-1; clone size: many; V gene: TRBV7-3; CDR3 protein: CASSSSGVSYNEQFF; CDR3 DNA: TGTGCCAGCAGCTCTAGCGGGGTGTCCTACAATGAGCAGTTCTTC
D gene: NA; J gene: TRBJ2-6; clone size: many; V gene: TRBV5-1; CDR3 protein: CASRADSGANVLTF; CDR3 DNA: TGCGCCAGCAGGGCGGACTCTGGGGCCAACGTCCTGACTTTC
D gene: NA; J gene: TRBJ2-4; clone size: many; V gene: TRBV20-1; CDR3 protein: CSASSQGGKNIQYF; CDR3 DNA: TGCAGTGCTAGTTCTCAGGGGGGCAAAAACATTCAGTACTTC
D gene: NA; J gene: TRBJ1-2; clone size: NA; V gene: TRBV11-1; CDR3 protein: CASSSDGRGGYTF; CDR3 DNA: TGTGCCAGCAGCTCGGACGGGCGCGGGGGCTACACCTTC
D gene: NA; J gene: TRBJ1-1; clone size: NA; V gene: TRBV7-9; CDR3 protein: CASSLGLVDTEAFF; CDR3 DNA: TGTGCCAGCAGCTTAGGGTTAGTGGACACTGAAGCTTTCTTT
D gene: NA; J gene: TRBJ1-6; clone size: few; V gene: TRBV20-1; CDR3 protein: CSARARGHYNSPLHF; CDR3 DNA: TGCAGTGCTAGAGCCCGGGGACACTATAATTCACCCCTCCACTTT
D gene: NA; J gene: TRBJ2-3; clone size: few; V gene: TRBV5-4; CDR3 protein: CASSMGGGGLRRTDTQYF; CDR3 DNA: TGTGCCAGCAGCATGGGTGGCGGGGGCCTCCGGAGAACAGATACGCAGTATTTT
D gene: NA; J gene: TRBJ2-1; clone size: many; V gene: TRBV27; CDR3 protein: CASSQQGNEQFF; CDR3 DNA: TGTGCCAGCAGCCAACAGGGTAATGAGCAGTTCTTC
D gene: TRBD1; J gene: TRBJ2-1; clone size: few; V gene: TRBV24-1; CDR3 protein: CATSPARGSYNEQFF; CDR3 DNA: TGTGCCACCAGCCCCGCCAGGGGGTCGTACAATGAGCAGTTCTTC
D gene: NA; J gene: TRBJ2-7; clone size: NA; V gene: TRBV29-1; CDR3 protein: CSVRETGSYEQYF; CDR3 DNA: TGCAGCGTAAGAGAAACTGGCTCCTACGAGCAGTACTTC
D gene: NA; J gene: TRBJ1-6; clone size: NA; V gene: TRBV11-2; CDR3 protein: CASNRDLFSYNSPLHF; CDR3 DNA: TGTGCCAGCAACCGGGACCTCTTCTCCTATAATTCACCCCTCCACTTT
D gene: NA; J gene: TRBJ2-5; clone size: few; V gene: TRBV4-1; CDR3 protein: CASSQDWVRETQYF; CDR3 DNA: TGCGCCAGCAGCCAAGATTGGGTCCGAGAGACCCAGTACTTC
D gene: NA; J gene: TRBJ1-5; clone size: NA; V gene: TRBV12-3/TRBV12-4; CDR3 protein: CASRGRINQPQHF; CDR3 DNA: TGTGCCAGCAGGGGAAGAATCAATCAGCCCCAGCATTTT
D gene: NA; J gene: TRBJ2-7; clone size: many; V gene: TRBV19; CDR3 protein: CASSMGQGSYEQYF; CDR3 DNA: TGTGCCAGTAGTATGGGGCAGGGTTCCTACGAGCAGTACTTC
D gene: NA; J gene: TRBJ2-7; clone size: many; V gene: TRBV7-8; CDR3 protein: CASSLEAAVGYEQYF; CDR3 DNA: TGTGCCAGCAGCTTAGAGGCAGCCGTCGGCTACGAGCAGTACTTC
D gene: TRBD1; J gene: TRBJ2-5; clone size: many; V gene: TRBV7-2; CDR3 protein: CASSTDRGLQETQYF; CDR3 DNA: TGTGCCAGCAGCACCGACAGGGGGCTCCAAGAGACCCAGTACTTC
D gene: NA; J gene: TRBJ1-2; clone size: few; V gene: TRBV5-1; CDR3 protein: CASSTEPGRGSYGYTF; CDR3 DNA: TGCGCCAGCAGCACCGAACCCGGCAGGGGAAGCTATGGCTACACCTTC
D gene: TRBD2; J gene: TRBJ2-1; clone size: many; V gene: TRBV20-1; CDR3 protein: CSYLAGPTDEQFF; CDR3 DNA: TGCAGTTATCTAGCGGGGCCTACCGATGAGCAGTTCTTC
D gene: NA; J gene: TRBJ2-5; clone size: NA; V gene: TRBV5-1; CDR3 protein: CASSLKGGETQYF; CDR3 DNA: TGCGCCAGCAGCTTGAAGGGGGGAGAGACCCAGTACTTC
D gene: NA; J gene: TRBJ2-1; clone size: many; V gene: TRBV5-1; CDR3 protein: CASSLEDGPYNEQFF; CDR3 DNA: TGCGCCAGCAGCTTGGAAGATGGGCCCTACAATGAGCAGTTCTTC
D gene: NA; J gene: TRBJ1-1; clone size: NA; V gene: TRBV10-2; CDR3 protein: CASRKGRGNTEAFF; CDR3 DNA: TGCGCCAGCCGGAAGGGCAGGGGTAACACTGAAGCTTTCTTT
D gene: NA; J gene: TRBJ1-2; clone size: few; V gene: TRBV9; CDR3 protein: CASSPGVGGYGYTF; CDR3 DNA: TGTGCCAGCAGCCCCGGGGTAGGGGGCTATGGCTACACCTTC
D gene: TRBD1; J gene: TRBJ2-6; clone size: NA; V gene: TRBV19; CDR3 protein: CASSISGGGGSGANVLTF; CDR3 DNA: TGTGCCAGTAGTATTTCAGGGGGCGGCGGCTCTGGGGCCAACGTCCTGACTTTC
D gene: NA; J gene: TRBJ2-3; clone size: few; V gene: TRBV7-2; CDR3 protein: CASRKGALLSTDTQYF; CDR3 DNA: TGTGCCAGCAGGAAAGGAGCATTACTAAGCACAGATACGCAGTATTTT
D gene: NA; J gene: TRBJ1-2; clone size: NA; V gene: TRBV4-3; CDR3 protein: CASSQDPWGTHYGYTF; CDR3 DNA: TGCGCCAGCAGCCAAGATCCATGGGGGACCCACTATGGCTACACCTTC
D gene: TRBD2; J gene: TRBJ2-3; clone size: NA; V gene: TRBV10-3; CDR3 protein: CAISPTSGTDTQYF; CDR3 DNA: TGTGCCATCAGCCCGACTAGCGGGACAGATACGCAGTATTTT
D gene: TRBD2; J gene: TRBJ2-3; clone size: many; V gene: TRBV6-2/TRBV6-3; CDR3 protein: CASSYGLAGASTDTQYF; CDR3 DNA: TGTGCCAGCAGTTATGGACTAGCGGGGGCTAGCACAGATACGCAGTATTTT
D gene: NA; J gene: TRBJ1-6; clone size: few; V gene: TRBV28; CDR3 protein: CASSPTASSYNSPLHF; CDR3 DNA: TGTGCCAGCAGCCCGACAGCGAGCTCCTATAATTCACCCCTCCACTTT
D gene: TRBD1; J gene: TRBJ1-1; clone size: NA; V gene: TRBV20-1; CDR3 protein: CSAGQGMNTEAFF; CDR3 DNA: TGCAGTGCTGGACAGGGTATGAACACTGAAGCTTTCTTT